This record looks at one T cell receptor beta chain sequence and its context. Its antigen is not identified. CD4+ T cells were isolated untouched, roughly 98% pure. Primers targeted 54 TRBV and 13 TRBJ segments. The repertoire was sequenced with immunoSEQ multiplex PCR; TCRdb's copy has only in-frame clones and lacks some. This table has over 100,000 clones, nearly 95% appearing once. This entry comes from a study of T cell repertoires and HLA-DP antigens. Study-wide results and caveats: Average cumulative frequency of previously undetected clones was 35% to 40% against one allele and 50% to 55% against the other. Against both alloantigens, CD137+ clonality was similar, around 0.41.

The CDR3 totals 13 residues. Looked up from germline, CDR1 is MNHEY and CDR2 is SVGAGI. Trimming cost V 8 bases and J 0 bases; bases outside gene matches: 3. The V and J genes are TRBV6-5 and TRBJ1-2, with TRBD1 matching 7 bases. The sample taken for sequencing was CD4+ T cells from PBMCs. The origin of this receptor is a young woman in good health and CMV-seronegative. The CDR3: CASAQGANYGYTF. CDR3 DNA sequence: TGTGCCAGCGCTCAGGGGGCTAACTATGGCTACACCTTC.